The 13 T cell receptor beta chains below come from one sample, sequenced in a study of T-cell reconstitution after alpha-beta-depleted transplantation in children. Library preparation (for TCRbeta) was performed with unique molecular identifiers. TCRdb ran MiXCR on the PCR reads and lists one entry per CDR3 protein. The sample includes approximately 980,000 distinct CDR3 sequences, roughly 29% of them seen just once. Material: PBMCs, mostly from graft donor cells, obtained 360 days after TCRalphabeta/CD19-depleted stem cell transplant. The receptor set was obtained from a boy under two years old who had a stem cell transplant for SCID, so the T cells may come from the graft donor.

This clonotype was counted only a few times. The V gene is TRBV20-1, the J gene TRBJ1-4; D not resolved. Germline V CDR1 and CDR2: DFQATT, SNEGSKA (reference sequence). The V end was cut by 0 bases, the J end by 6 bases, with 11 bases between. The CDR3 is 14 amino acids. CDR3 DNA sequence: TGCAGTGCTAGAGATCGGCGTCAGCATGAAAAACTGTTTTTT. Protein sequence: CSARDRRQHEKLFF.

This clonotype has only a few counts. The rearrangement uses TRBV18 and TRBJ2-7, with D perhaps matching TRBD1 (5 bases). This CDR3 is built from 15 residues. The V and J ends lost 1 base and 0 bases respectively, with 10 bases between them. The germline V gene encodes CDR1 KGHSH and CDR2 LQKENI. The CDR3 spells CASSPRQLSSYEQYF. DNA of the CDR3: TGTGCCAGCTCACCACGACAGCTAAGCTCCTACGAGCAGTACTTC.

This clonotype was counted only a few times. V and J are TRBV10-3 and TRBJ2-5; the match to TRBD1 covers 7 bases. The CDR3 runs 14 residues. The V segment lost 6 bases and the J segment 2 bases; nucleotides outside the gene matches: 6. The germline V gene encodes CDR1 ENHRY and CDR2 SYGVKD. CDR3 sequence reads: CAISLSRGQETQYF. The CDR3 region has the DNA TGTGCCATCAGCTTGTCCAGGGGGCAAGAGACCCAGTACTTC.

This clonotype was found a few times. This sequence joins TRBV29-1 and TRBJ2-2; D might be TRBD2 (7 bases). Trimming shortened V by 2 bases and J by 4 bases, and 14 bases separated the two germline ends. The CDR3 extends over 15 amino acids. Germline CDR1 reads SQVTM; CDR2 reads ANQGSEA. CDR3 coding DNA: TGCAGCGTTGAATGGGGGCGCGGGGGCACCGGGGAGCTGTTTTTT. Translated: CSVEWGRGGTGELFF.

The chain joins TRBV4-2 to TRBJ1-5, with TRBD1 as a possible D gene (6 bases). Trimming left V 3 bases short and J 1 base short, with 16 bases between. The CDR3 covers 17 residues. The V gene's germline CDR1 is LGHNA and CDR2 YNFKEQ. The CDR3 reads CASSQIEGGGSNQPQHF. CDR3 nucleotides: TGTGCCAGCAGCCAGATCGAAGGAGGGGGGAGCAATCAGCCCCAGCATTTT.

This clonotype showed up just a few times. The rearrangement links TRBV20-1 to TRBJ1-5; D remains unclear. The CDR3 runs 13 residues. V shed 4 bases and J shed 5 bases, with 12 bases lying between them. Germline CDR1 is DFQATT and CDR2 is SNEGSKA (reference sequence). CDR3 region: CSATIGRDQPQHF. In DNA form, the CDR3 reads TGCAGTGCTACTATAGGACGGGATCAGCCCCAGCATTTT.

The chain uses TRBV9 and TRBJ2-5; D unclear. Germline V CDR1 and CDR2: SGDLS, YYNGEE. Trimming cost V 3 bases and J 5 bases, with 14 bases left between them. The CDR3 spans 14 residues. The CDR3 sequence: CASSASVRRETQYF. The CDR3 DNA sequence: TGTGCCAGCAGCGCTAGTGTTCGCCGGGAGACCCAGTACTTC.

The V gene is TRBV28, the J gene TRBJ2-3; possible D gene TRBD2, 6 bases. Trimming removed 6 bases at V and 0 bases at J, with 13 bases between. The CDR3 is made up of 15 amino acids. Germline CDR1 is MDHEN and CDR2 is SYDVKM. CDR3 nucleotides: TGTGCCAGCAGCTTAAGGACTATTAGCACAGATACGCAGTATTTT. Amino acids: CASSLRTISTDTQYF. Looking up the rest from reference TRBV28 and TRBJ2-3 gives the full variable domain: DVKVTQSSRYLVKRTGEKVFLECVQDMDHENMFWYRQDPGLGLRLIYFSYDVKMKEKGDIPEGYSVSREKKERFSLILESASTNQTSMYLCASSLRTISTDTQYFGPGTRLTVL.

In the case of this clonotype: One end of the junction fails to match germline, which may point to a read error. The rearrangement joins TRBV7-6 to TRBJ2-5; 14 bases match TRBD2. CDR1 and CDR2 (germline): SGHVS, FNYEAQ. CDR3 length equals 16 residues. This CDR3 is CASSLVTSGGEDTQYF. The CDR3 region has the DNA TGTGCCAGCAGCTTAGTGACTAGCGGGGGGGAAGACACCCAGTACTTC.

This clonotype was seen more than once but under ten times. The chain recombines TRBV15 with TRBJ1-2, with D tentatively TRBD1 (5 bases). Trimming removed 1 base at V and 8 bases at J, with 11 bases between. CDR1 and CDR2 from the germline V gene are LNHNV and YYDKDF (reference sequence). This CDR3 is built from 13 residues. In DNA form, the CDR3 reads TGTGCCACCAGCAGAGGTGAAGGGGTGGGCTACACCTTC. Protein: CATSRGEGVGYTF.

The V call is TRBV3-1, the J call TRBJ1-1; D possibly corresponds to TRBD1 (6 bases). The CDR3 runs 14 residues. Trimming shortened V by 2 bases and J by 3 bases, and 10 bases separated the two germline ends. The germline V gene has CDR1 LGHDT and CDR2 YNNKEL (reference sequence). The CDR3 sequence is CASSQQGLDTEAFF. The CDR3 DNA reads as TGTGCCAGCAGCCAACAGGGGCTCGACACTGAAGCTTTCTTT.

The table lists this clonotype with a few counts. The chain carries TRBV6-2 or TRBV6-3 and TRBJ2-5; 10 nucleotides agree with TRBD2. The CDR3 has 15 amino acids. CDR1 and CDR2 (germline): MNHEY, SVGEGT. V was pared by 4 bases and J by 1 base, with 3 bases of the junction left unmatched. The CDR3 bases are TGTGCCAGCAGTTTCGGACTAGCGGCCCAAGAGACCCAGTACTTC. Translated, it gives CASSFGLAAQETQYF.

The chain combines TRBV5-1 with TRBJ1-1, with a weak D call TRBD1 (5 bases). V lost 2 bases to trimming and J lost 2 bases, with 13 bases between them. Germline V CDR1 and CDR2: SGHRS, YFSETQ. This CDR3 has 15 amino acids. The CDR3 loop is CASSFFQGFNTEAFF. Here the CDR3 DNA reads TGCGCCAGCAGCTTTTTTCAGGGTTTCAACACTGAAGCTTTCTTT.